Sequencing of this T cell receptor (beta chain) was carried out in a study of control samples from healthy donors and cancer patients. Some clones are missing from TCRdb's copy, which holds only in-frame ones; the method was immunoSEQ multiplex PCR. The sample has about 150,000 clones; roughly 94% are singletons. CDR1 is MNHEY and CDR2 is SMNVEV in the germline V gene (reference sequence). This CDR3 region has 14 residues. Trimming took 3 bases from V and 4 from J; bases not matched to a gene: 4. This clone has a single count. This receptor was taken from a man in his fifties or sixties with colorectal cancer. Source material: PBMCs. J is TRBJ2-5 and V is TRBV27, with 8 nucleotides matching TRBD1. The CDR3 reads CASSFSRGLETQYF. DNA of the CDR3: TGTGCCAGCAGTTTCTCCAGGGGGCTAGAGACCCAGTACTTC.